Each of the 14 T cell receptor beta chains below was sequenced from the same sample in a study of CD8 T cells in Susac syndrome. Random hexamers served to reverse transcribe roughly 0.5 to 1 ug RNA. TCRdb reprocessed the immunoSEQ multiplex PCR reads with MiXCR, giving one entry per CDR3 protein. The table records 250,000 to 300,000 distinct CDR3 sequences, 75% to 90% of them present only once. The sample consisted of CD8+ T cells from PBMCs. The receptors were sampled from a human donor with multiple sclerosis.

The CDR3: CASNLLAGVNEQYF. The CDR3 coding sequence is TGTGCCAGCAACCTCCTGGCGGGAGTTAACGAGCAGTACTTC. The V and J genes are TRBV7-9 and TRBJ2-7; 7 bases are a match to TRBD2. Germline assignment: CDR1 SEHNR and CDR2 FQNEAQ (reference sequence). The junction had 11 bases not matched to a gene; V was cut back by 7 bases and J by 5 bases. There are 14 residues in the CDR3.

The rearrangement links TRBV10-3 to TRBJ2-1; unclear D gene. V shed 5 bases and J shed 9 bases, with 14 bases lying between them. The germline V gene has CDR1 ENHRY and CDR2 SYGVKD. This CDR3 has 13 amino acids. Here the CDR3 reads CAISLSLLTEQFF. The CDR3 DNA sequence: TGTGCCATCAGTCTGAGCCTCCTCACTGAGCAGTTCTTC.

V usage is TRBV25-1 and J usage is TRBJ2-7, with D possibly TRBD2 on 7 matching bases. The CDR3 loop spans 14 amino acids. The ends were cut back, 3 bases at V and 1 base at J, with 10 bases in the middle. The germline CDR1 and CDR2 sequences are MGHDK and SYGVNS. CDR3 DNA sequence: TGTGCCAGCAGTGAGCGGGGGCAGTCCTACGAGCAGTACTTC. It encodes CASSERGQSYEQYF.

The chain couples TRBV20-1 to TRBJ1-1; D gene ambiguous. CDR3 size: 14 residues. In germline, CDR1 is DFQATT, CDR2 SNEGSKA (reference sequence). The V gene lost 3 bases and the J gene lost 2 bases, with 13 bases spanning the gap. DNA of the CDR3: TGCAGTGCTAGGGTTGACTACAGCAACACTGAAGCTTTCTTT. Protein: CSARVDYSNTEAFF.

The chain carries TRBV7-9 and TRBJ2-5; D uncertain. CDR1 is SEHNR and CDR2 is FQNEAQ in the germline V gene (reference sequence). Deletions cut 6 bases from V and 0 bases from J, with 17 bases between. The CDR3 has 16 amino acids. The CDR3 nucleotides are TGTGCCAGCAGTTTTCAAAGTCTCGCGGACCAAGAGACCCAGTACTTC. Its translation: CASSFQSLADQETQYF.

The chain has TRBV4-2 and TRBJ2-1, with D possibly matching TRBD2 (6 bases). Trimming cost V 0 bases and J 3 bases, with 9 bases left between them. This CDR3 is built from 15 residues. The V gene's germline CDR1 is LGHNA and CDR2 YNFKEQ. CDR3 DNA: TGTGCCAGCAGCCAAGAACTAGCTGACTACAATGAGCAGTTCTTC. Translating it yields CASSQELADYNEQFF.

In this sample, this clonotype turned up once. The rearrangement links TRBV4-3 to TRBJ2-5; D is possibly TRBD1 (6 bases). Germline-derived CDR1 and CDR2 are LGHNA and YSLEER. V lost 1 base, J lost 5 bases, and 14 bases lay in between. The CDR3 spans 15 residues. In DNA form, the CDR3 reads TGCGCCAGCAGCCAAGTTGGGGCAGGGGAGGAGACCCAGTACTTC. Translating gives CASSQVGAGEETQYF.

The chain is built from TRBV9 and TRBJ2-1; 9 bases map to TRBD2. This CDR3 has 16 amino acids. The J segment lost 7 bases and the V segment lost 3 bases, leaving 11 bases of the junction unmatched. Looked up from germline, CDR1 is SGDLS and CDR2 is YYNGEE. The CDR3 is CASSAQAGGILNEQFF. Written as DNA, the CDR3 is TGTGCCAGCAGCGCTCAAGCGGGGGGCATATTAAATGAGCAGTTCTTC.

J is TRBJ2-5 and V is TRBV7-8, with D unresolved. The CDR3 loop spans 15 amino acids. V was pared by 6 bases and J by 0 bases, with 14 bases between. In germline, CDR1 is SGHVS, CDR2 FQNEAQ. CDR3 amino acids: CASRPRPRYQETQYF. The CDR3 DNA is TGTGCCAGCAGGCCACGACCTAGGTACCAAGAGACCCAGTACTTC.

This rearrangement joins TRBV15 to TRBJ2-5; D unresolved. Looked up from germline, CDR1 is LNHNV and CDR2 is YYDKDF (reference sequence). CDR3 length equals 15 residues. Trimming removed 3 bases from V and 2 bases from J, with 13 bases in between. The CDR3 loop is CATSRDRTGQETQYF. The CDR3 DNA is TGTGCCACCAGCAGGGACCGCACTGGACAAGAGACCCAGTACTTC.

This chain uses TRBV12-3 or TRBV12-4 with TRBJ2-7; TRBD1 agrees at 7 bases. Trimming at V came to 6 bases and at J to 3 bases, leaving 2 bases not matched to a gene. The CDR3 is made up of 12 amino acids. The CDR3 loop reads CASRTGRYEQYF. In nucleotides, the CDR3 is TGTGCCAGCAGGACAGGGCGCTACGAGCAGTACTTC.

The chain is built from TRBV2 and TRBJ2-5, with 9 bases matching TRBD2. This CDR3 comprises 15 residues. V was clipped by 4 bases and J by 1 base; unmatched bases: 4. Germline loops: CDR1 SNHLY, CDR2 FYNNEI. CDR3 protein: CASSVSSGAQETQYF. CDR3 nucleotide sequence: TGTGCCAGCAGTGTGTCTAGCGGGGCCCAAGAGACCCAGTACTTC.

This sequence joins TRBV19 and TRBJ1-1; no firm D call. The CDR3 covers 14 residues. The germline V and J ends were trimmed by 6 bases and 4 bases, with 15 bases remaining between them. CDR1 is LNHDA and CDR2 is SQIVND in the germline V gene (reference sequence). The CDR3 nucleotides are TGTGCCAGTAGCCCCGGGCGGGCTGGCACTGAAGCTTTCTTT. It codes for CASSPGRAGTEAFF.

The genes are TRBV12-3 or TRBV12-4 and TRBJ2-5, with D unclear. The CDR3 is 14 residues long. Deletions cut 3 bases from V and 1 base from J, with 9 bases between. The CDR3 sequence is CASSFSGVQETQYF. The DNA of the CDR3 is TGTGCCAGCAGTTTCTCTGGGGTCCAAGAGACCCAGTACTTC.